This TCR beta chain was sequenced for a study of blood T cell repertoires in COVID-19. Study-level information: Researchers got acute and convalescent COVID-19 samples from the United States, Italy and Spain. The analysed material was cDNA or gDNA that came from T cells, B-cell-depleted T cells, or PBMCs.

This clone has only a few counts. Authors' processing steps: Scientists estimated how many nucleated cells there were by amplifying reference gene primers. Assay used: immunoSEQ multiplex PCR; TCRdb lists only in-frame clones, some missing. V and J calls and clone size are copied from that table; D and trimming were computed from the DNA. The repertoire holds around 120,000 clones, around two thirds seen once, with over 2% in the top ten. The CDR3 is 15 amino acids. The V gene's germline CDR1 is PRHDT and CDR2 FYEKMQ (reference sequence). Trimming stripped 0 bases from V and 1 base from J, with 9 bases between.

The TCR was taken from a woman in her 70s with acute or convalescent COVID-19. Sequencing was carried out using peripheral blood. The V gene is TRBV13, the J gene TRBJ1-1; D not certain. CDR3 sequence reads: CASSLGQFENTEAFF. The CDR3, as DNA: TGTGCCAGCAGCTTAGGACAGTTCGAGAACACTGAAGCTTTCTTT. Full variable domain (remainder filled in from reference TRBV13 and TRBJ1-1): AAGVIQSPRHLIKEKRETATLKCYPIPRHDTVYWYQQGPGQDPQFLISFYEKMQSDKGSIPDRFSAQQFSDYHSELNMSSLELGDSALYFCASSLGQFENTEAFFGQGTRLTVV.